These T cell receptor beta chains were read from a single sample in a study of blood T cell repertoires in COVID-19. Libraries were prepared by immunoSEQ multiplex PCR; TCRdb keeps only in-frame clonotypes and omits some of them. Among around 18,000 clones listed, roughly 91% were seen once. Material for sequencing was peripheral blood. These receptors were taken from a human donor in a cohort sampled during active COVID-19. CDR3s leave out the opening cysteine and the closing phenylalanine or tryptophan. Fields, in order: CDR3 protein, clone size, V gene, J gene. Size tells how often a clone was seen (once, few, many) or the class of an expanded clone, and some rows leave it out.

cdr3_aa: ASGSAEGGRATIDTQY
clone_size: .
v_call: TRBV12-5
j_call: TRBJ2-3

cdr3_aa: ASSLASSGGYQETQY
clone_size: .
v_call: TRBV7-2
j_call: TRBJ2-5

cdr3_aa: AWSVLESHGYT
clone_size: .
v_call: TRBV30
j_call: TRBJ1-2

cdr3_aa: ASSLFSGNKNIQY
clone_size: .
v_call: TRBV3-1/TRBV3-2
j_call: TRBJ2-4

cdr3_aa: ASSSGQVNHT
clone_size: .
v_call: TRBV11-3
j_call: TRBJ1-2

cdr3_aa: ASSESRAGANVLT
clone_size: few
v_call: TRBV25-1
j_call: TRBJ2-6

cdr3_aa: ASSSPSAGGPWQY
clone_size: .
v_call: TRBV7-9
j_call: TRBJ2-7

cdr3_aa: ASSLGEDTQY
clone_size: .
v_call: TRBV11-3
j_call: TRBJ2-3

cdr3_aa: ASSNREGANSPLH
clone_size: .
v_call: TRBV7-8
j_call: TRBJ1-6

cdr3_aa: ASSQGTSGSYEQY
clone_size: few
v_call: TRBV5-4
j_call: TRBJ2-7

cdr3_aa: ASSPSLMGLKLYGYT
clone_size: once
v_call: TRBV7-8
j_call: TRBJ1-2

cdr3_aa: ASSDSGQAVGTDTQY
clone_size: .
v_call: TRBV11-2
j_call: TRBJ2-3

cdr3_aa: SASQSGGVLLETQY
clone_size: once
v_call: TRBV20-1
j_call: TRBJ2-5

cdr3_aa: ASSYSRAQAEAF
clone_size: few
v_call: TRBV6-5
j_call: TRBJ1-1

cdr3_aa: ASSFRGLAINEQF
clone_size: .
v_call: TRBV6-2/TRBV6-3
j_call: TRBJ2-1

cdr3_aa: ASSLKAGPRREKLF
clone_size: .
v_call: TRBV11-3
j_call: TRBJ1-4

cdr3_aa: ASSYSGADTQY
clone_size: .
v_call: TRBV6-5
j_call: TRBJ2-3

cdr3_aa: SVHPGGGRTEAF
clone_size: .
v_call: TRBV29-1
j_call: TRBJ1-1

cdr3_aa: ASSLEGRSNQPQH
clone_size: .
v_call: TRBV11-2
j_call: TRBJ1-5

cdr3_aa: ASNPATTAYGYT
clone_size: .
v_call: TRBV28
j_call: TRBJ1-2

cdr3_aa: ASSVSLAGTNEQF
clone_size: .
v_call: TRBV9
j_call: TRBJ2-1

cdr3_aa: ASSPRFGSGRAKTGELF
clone_size: .
v_call: TRBV3-1/TRBV3-2
j_call: TRBJ2-2

cdr3_aa: ASSLVGGVGYNSPLH
clone_size: .
v_call: TRBV7-8
j_call: TRBJ1-6

cdr3_aa: ATSRDIGQFHSYEQY
clone_size: few
v_call: TRBV15
j_call: TRBJ2-7

cdr3_aa: ASSLGQGSEKLF
clone_size: .
v_call: TRBV11-3
j_call: TRBJ1-4

cdr3_aa: ASSGQGRPGEEQY
clone_size: .
v_call: TRBV2
j_call: TRBJ2-7

cdr3_aa: ASSPLVSSVRANTGELF
clone_size: .
v_call: TRBV7-9
j_call: TRBJ2-2

cdr3_aa: ASSYDSYEQY
clone_size: .
v_call: TRBV5-1
j_call: TRBJ2-7

cdr3_aa: ASSPRDRDEQY
clone_size: .
v_call: TRBV27
j_call: TRBJ2-7

cdr3_aa: ASSMFGTGTLEETQY
clone_size: .
v_call: TRBV19
j_call: TRBJ2-5

cdr3_aa: ASSVGRGPADTQY
clone_size: .
v_call: TRBV7-9
j_call: TRBJ2-3

cdr3_aa: AWTSGGSEQY
clone_size: .
v_call: TRBV30
j_call: TRBJ2-7

cdr3_aa: ASIDRGRMAF
clone_size: .
v_call: TRBV28
j_call: TRBJ1-1

cdr3_aa: AWSQAGTYEQY
clone_size: .
v_call: TRBV30
j_call: TRBJ2-7

cdr3_aa: ASSPIRTGTEAF
clone_size: .
v_call: TRBV27
j_call: TRBJ1-1

cdr3_aa: AWSAPGRFGSSYEQY
clone_size: .
v_call: TRBV30
j_call: TRBJ2-7

cdr3_aa: TSSRDCQGTQY
clone_size: .
v_call: TRBV3-1/TRBV3-2
j_call: TRBJ2-3

cdr3_aa: ASSEVQTLAKNIQY
clone_size: .
v_call: TRBV6-1
j_call: TRBJ2-4